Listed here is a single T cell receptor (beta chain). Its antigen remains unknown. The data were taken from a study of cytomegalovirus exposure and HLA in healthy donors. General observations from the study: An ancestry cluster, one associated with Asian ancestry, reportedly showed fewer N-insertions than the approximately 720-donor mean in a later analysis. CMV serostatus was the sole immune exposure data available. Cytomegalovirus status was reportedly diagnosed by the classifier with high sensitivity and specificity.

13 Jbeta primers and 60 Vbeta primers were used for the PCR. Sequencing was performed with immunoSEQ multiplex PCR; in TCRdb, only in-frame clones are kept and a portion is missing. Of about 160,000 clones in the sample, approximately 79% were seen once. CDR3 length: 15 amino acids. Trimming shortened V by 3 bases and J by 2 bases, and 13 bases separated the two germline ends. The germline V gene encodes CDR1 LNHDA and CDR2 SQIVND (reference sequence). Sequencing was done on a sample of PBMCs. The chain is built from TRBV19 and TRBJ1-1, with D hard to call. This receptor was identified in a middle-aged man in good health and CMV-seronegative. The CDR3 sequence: CASSISAGLNTEAFF. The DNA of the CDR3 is TGTGCCAGTAGTATTTCCGCAGGACTAAACACTGAAGCTTTCTTT.